A selection of T cell receptor beta chains follows, all from one sample in a study of blood T cell repertoires in COVID-19. Generated by immunoSEQ multiplex PCR, the TCRdb table keeps only in-frame clones and is missing some. The data hold 400,000 to 450,000 clones, with around 91% observed a single time. Input material: PBMCs or T cells enriched from blood (not recorded which). The origin of the receptors is a man between 18 and 29 years old who had recovered from COVID-19. Both conserved end residues are part of each CDR3. D genes are given only for firm matches. The size field is filled for only some rows; it gives once, few, many or a size class.

V gene	J gene	D gene	clone size	CDR3 DNA	CDR3 protein
TRBV13	TRBJ1-1	.	.	TGTGCCAGCAGGTCTACAGTCACTGAAGCTTTCTTT	CASRSTVTEAFF
TRBV4-1	TRBJ1-5	.	.	TGCGCCAGCAGCCAAGATGACTCGAGAAGTAATCAGCCCCAGCATTTT	CASSQDDSRSNQPQHF
TRBV11-3	TRBJ2-3	TRBD2	once	TGTGCCAGCAGCTTCCCTAGCGGGGGGGCGACAGATACGCAGTATTTT	CASSFPSGGATDTQYF
TRBV28	TRBJ1-5	.	once	TGTGCCAGCGGCAAAGGCGGGGGCAATCAGCCCCAGCATTTT	CASGKGGGNQPQHF
TRBV12-3/TRBV12-4	TRBJ1-4	.	.	TGTGCCAGCAGTTTGTGGGCAAATGAAAAACTGTTTTTT	CASSLWANEKLFF
TRBV7-6	TRBJ1-2	.	.	TGTGCCAGCAGCTTAGCAGTCGCAGGGGTCGACTATGGCTACACCTTC	CASSLAVAGVDYGYTF
TRBV28	TRBJ1-5	TRBD1	.	TGTGCCAGCAGGGACAGGGTCCTAAATCAGCCCCAGCATTTT	CASRDRVLNQPQHF
TRBV25-1	TRBJ2-7	.	.	TGTGCCAGCAGTGATGACTACGGATCCTACGAGCAGTACTTC	CASSDDYGSYEQYF
TRBV28	TRBJ1-4	TRBD1	.	TGTGCCAGCAGTTTCCAGACAGGGGGGAGCGAAAAACTGTTTTTT	CASSFQTGGSEKLFF
TRBV14	TRBJ2-2	.	once	TGTGCCAGCAGCCAAGTAGAGCCCGGGGAGCTGTTTTTT	CASSQVEPGELFF
TRBV10-3	TRBJ1-1	.	.	TGTGCCATCAGTCCTACAGGGCGCTCGAACACTGAAGCTTTCTTT	CAISPTGRSNTEAFF